This T cell receptor (beta chain) was documented in a study of regulatory T cells in long-lasting Graves disease (dated by TCRdb to the early 2020s). Concerning the study at large: To count as having persistent Graves' disease, a patient had to have received antithyroid drug treatment for over 5 years with TSH receptor autoantibodies remaining persistently positive. This study used TCR sequencing and RNA sequencing of peripheral blood to compare persistent Graves' disease patients against newly diagnosed Graves' disease patients. The study was registered as a clinical trial and conducted in China. A total of roughly 33 samples were covered by TCR sequencing, comprising some 13 persistent and approximately 20 newly diagnosed Graves' disease patients. Persistent Graves' disease patients in the clinical cohort had taken antithyroid drugs for roughly ten years on average.

The time point label corresponds to: persistent/refractory GD, antithyroid drugs over 5 years with positive TRAb. For both TCR sequencing and RNA sequencing, RNA was extracted from PBMCs using TRIzol. The diagnosis of Graves' disease was made according to American Thyroid Association guidelines. Patients were recruited from an endocrinology department in Xi'an, China. Each patient gave around 9.2 milliliters of peripheral blood, collected in an EDTA anticoagulant tube. Ficoll Paque Plus density gradient separation was used to isolate PBMCs, and no further T cell sorting was performed. An Agilent 2100 Bioanalyzer and agarose gel were used to check RNA quality, and a NanoDrop 2000 was used to measure RNA concentration. Taken from cysteine to phenylalanine, the CDR3 has 14 residues. Only the CDR3 DNA stays, 42 bases, in frame from base 1. Unmatched junction bases come to 5, with V trimmed by 7 bases and J by 3 bases. The germline V gene encodes CDR1 MNHNS and CDR2 SASEGT.

The full study reports these points: More public clonotypes were shared among persistent patients (under 3,000) than among newly diagnosed patients (966). Compared with newly diagnosed patients, persistent Graves' disease patients had lower TCR Shannon entropy and fewer highly expanded clones, which suggests clonal expansion. Sequencing and analysis were restricted to the TCR beta chain. Because the primary lesion, thyroid tissue, could not be accessed, the study looked at peripheral blood alone. As a limitation, the authors acknowledged that the small sample size may reduce accuracy. Persistent disease showed preferential use of TRBV28, TRBJ1-2 and TRBJ2-5, whereas newly diagnosed disease favored TRBV20-1 and TRBJ2-1.

As concerns this clonotype: What this receptor recognizes is not known. Base quality data are lacking; no much larger clone is found one base away.

The library relied on multiplex PCR. The instrument was an Illumina HiSeq 4000. iRepertoire HTBI primers and Arm-PCR amplification of CDR3 regions were used to construct TCR beta libraries. Before sequencing, the PCR products went through gel purification. In the source study's methods: Across samples, 60 to 70 TRBV and over 11 TRBJ segments were identified and used for gene usage analysis of CDR3 amino acid clonotypes. Filtered high-quality paired reads were merged into contigs using COPE and FqMerger. Contigs were aligned with BLAST to IMGT TRBV, TRBD and TRBJ reference genes, and CDR3 was defined per IMGT. Highly expanded clones were defined as clonotypes with a frequency above 0.1%. Shannon entropy was used to measure repertoire diversity, and the Gini coefficient was used to measure V-J evenness. Public clonotypes were defined as clonotypes shared by more than one individual. TCRdb reprocessed the public reads (quality trimming at Q25 with fastp, clone calling with MiXCR) and kept in-frame beta chains. Rows matching on CDR3 protein sequence are summarized as one entry with the most common DNA and genes. It is TCRdb's table, rather than the study itself, that gives the V and J calls and clone size. This sample lists about 660,000 distinct CDR3 sequences; 30% were detected once. The ten biggest clones cover around 42% of the sample.

Sample: peripheral blood mononuclear cells (PBMCs), taken when the disease was refractory, from a patient treated with antithyroid drugs. Here the chain combines TRBV6-1 and TRBJ2-7; a stretch of 11 junction bases matches TRBD1. The receptor was isolated from a female donor with Graves disease. The CDR3 is CASTKGQGVYEQYF. The DNA reads TGTGCCAGCACAAAGGGACAGGGGGTCTACGAGCAGTACTTC.